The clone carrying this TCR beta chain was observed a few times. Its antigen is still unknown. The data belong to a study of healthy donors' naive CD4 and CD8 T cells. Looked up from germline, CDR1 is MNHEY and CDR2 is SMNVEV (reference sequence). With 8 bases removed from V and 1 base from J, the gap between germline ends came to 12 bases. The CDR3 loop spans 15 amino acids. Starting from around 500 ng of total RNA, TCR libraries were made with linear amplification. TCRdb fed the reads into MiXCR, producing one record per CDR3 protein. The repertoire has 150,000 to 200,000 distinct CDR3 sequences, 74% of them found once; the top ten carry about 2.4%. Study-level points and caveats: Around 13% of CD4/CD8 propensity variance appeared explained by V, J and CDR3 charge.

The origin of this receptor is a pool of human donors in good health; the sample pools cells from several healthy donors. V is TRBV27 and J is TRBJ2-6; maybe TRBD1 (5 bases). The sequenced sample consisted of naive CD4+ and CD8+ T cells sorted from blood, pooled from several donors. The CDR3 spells CASHRAGSGANVLTF. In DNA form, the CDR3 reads TGTGCCAGCCACCGAGCAGGGTCTGGGGCCAACGTCCTGACTTTC.